This T cell receptor beta chain is from a study of long-term antiretroviral therapy in people with HIV. Each contributor possessed a minimum of one pre-ART and a minimum of two post-ART PBMC samples. Version v3.0 of the immunoSEQ assay was performed at survey level. Libraries were prepared by immunoSEQ multiplex PCR; TCRdb keeps only in-frame clonotypes and omits some of them. The table lists around 30,000 clones, 75% to 90% of them singletons, with around 10% in the top ten. Germline V gene sequence: CDR1 SQVTM, CDR2 ANQGSEA. The CDR3 extends over 17 amino acids. Trimming left V 6 bases short and J 2 bases short, with 24 bases between.

The specimen comprised unsorted PBMCs, sampled 2.3 years after starting antiretroviral therapy. The V and J genes are TRBV29-1 and TRBJ2-3; D may be TRBD1 or TRBD2 (5 bases each). The TCR originated in a man aged 35 to 55 with HIV. CDR3 residues: CSVRGYKGSALTDTQYF. CDR3 in DNA: TGCAGCGTGAGGGGATACAAGGGGAGCGCCCTCACAGATACGCAGTATTTT.